A few counts support the clone carrying this T cell receptor beta chain. The antigen is undetermined. This CDR3 is 13 amino acids long. Trimming removed 11 bases at V and 0 bases at J, with 13 bases between. The sample is drawn from a study of beta chain features in type 1 diabetes. Across the study: The patient and healthy donor groups were comparable for age, gender and cell yields. Study-level points and caveats: Among type 1 diabetes patients, VDJ junctions had fewer insertions and more deletions.

The whole isolated RNA underwent reverse transcription, so sequencing captured expressed TCRB transcripts. Here immunoSEQ multiplex PCR was the method, and the copy in TCRdb shows in-frame clones only, minus some. The table shows approximately 44,000 clones, with about half occurring only once. This chain connects TRBV23-1 to TRBJ2-5; D is undetermined. TRBV23-1 is flagged as an ORF with uncertain function. The source is a woman aged 18-29 years in good health. The material sequenced was Tregs from blood. CDR3 coding DNA: TGCGCCTCAAAGACTGGGTACCAAGAGACCCAGTACTTC. It yields the protein CASKTGYQETQYF.